These T cell receptor beta chains were read from a single sample in a study of blood T cell repertoires in COVID-19. This table comes from immunoSEQ multiplex PCR, and its TCRdb copy is limited to in-frame clones, with some not included. The sample carries approximately 240,000 clones, around 85% recorded once. Sequenced sample: peripheral blood. The receptors were gathered from a middle-aged woman with active or convalescent COVID-19. Each CDR3 is given without its conserved first and last residue.

CDR3 protein	V gene
ASRSAGESGYT	TRBV14
ASSLYSREQY	TRBV5-6
ASSSNTGGRVEKLF	TRBV5-6
ASSRQPGGNQPQH	TRBV3-1/TRBV3-2
ASSVDRAQPQH	TRBV12-3/TRBV12-4
ASRQAGAHYNEQF	TRBV2
ASSFLRASNQPQH	TRBV28
ASSEAREQY	TRBV2
ASSVTGSGNTIY	TRBV25-1
ASRWTGGAAGELF	TRBV19
ASSLWGQGAMDEKLF	TRBV27
ASSRRGGARGTEAF	TRBV13
ASSFGTGRGYT	TRBV12-3/TRBV12-4
ASSPGVAGAYEQY	TRBV5-4
ASSIAGGNTIY	TRBV19
ASSLFFRASSTDTQY	TRBV28
ASSKTGMNTEAF	TRBV7-6
ASSPQSDTQY	TRBV14